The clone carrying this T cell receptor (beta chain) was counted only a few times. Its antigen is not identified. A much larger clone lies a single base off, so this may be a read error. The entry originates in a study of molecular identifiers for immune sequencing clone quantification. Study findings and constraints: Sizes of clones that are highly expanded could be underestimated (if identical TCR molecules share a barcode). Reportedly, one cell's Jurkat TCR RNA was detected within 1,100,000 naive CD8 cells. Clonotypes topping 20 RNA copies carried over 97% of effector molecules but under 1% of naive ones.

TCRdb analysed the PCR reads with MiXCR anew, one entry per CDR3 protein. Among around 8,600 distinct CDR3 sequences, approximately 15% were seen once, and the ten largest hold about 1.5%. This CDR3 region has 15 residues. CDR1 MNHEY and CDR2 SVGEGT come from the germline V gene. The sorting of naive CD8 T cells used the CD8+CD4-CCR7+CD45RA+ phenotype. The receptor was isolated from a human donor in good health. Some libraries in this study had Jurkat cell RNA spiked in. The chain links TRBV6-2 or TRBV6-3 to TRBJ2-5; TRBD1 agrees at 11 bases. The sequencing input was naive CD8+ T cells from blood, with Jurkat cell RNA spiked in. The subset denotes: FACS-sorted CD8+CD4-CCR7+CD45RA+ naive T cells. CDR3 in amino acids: CASRGQGEGDETQHF. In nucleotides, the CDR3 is TGTGCCAGCAGGGGACAGGGGGAAGGTGATGAGACCCAGCACTTC.